This TCR beta chain derives from a study of cytomegalovirus exposure and HLA in healthy donors. Overall study: Earlier sequencing of 200 million or so T cells yielded about 120 million unique TCR beta sequences.

In the case of this clone: Its antigen remains unknown.

Broader study findings: Immune exposure was documented only through CMV serostatus. The authors later found TCR association rates varying by HLA locus, with DRB1 most and HLA-C fewest. Reportedly, a later analysis found an Asian-associated ancestry cluster had fewer N-insertions than the approximately 700-donor mean.

Both 60 Vbeta primers and 13 Jbeta primers went into the PCR. TCRdb keeps only in-frame clones here, not all; method: immunoSEQ multiplex PCR. Here the sample spans under 200,000 clones, around 82% being singletons. The length of the CDR3 is 14 residues. V shed 1 base and J 5 bases; nucleotides not matched to a gene: 2. CDR1 is SGDLS, CDR2 YYNGEE, per germline. The TCR originated in a man aged 40-50 years in good health and CMV-seropositive. The chain joins TRBV9 to TRBJ2-3; 9 bases match TRBD1. Sequences were obtained from PBMCs. The DNA for the CDR3 is TGTGCCAGCAGCGTAACAGGGGGCGGAGATACGCAGTATTTT. Protein sequence: CASSVTGGGDTQYF.